This TCR beta chain derives from a study of cytomegalovirus exposure and HLA in healthy donors. A multiplex PCR was run with 60 Vbeta primers and 13 Jbeta primers. This table comes from immunoSEQ multiplex PCR, and its TCRdb copy is limited to in-frame clones, with some not included. The data show roughly 190,000 clones, with roughly 80% seen just once and approximately 3.9% held by the top ten. The trim removed 3 bases at V and 4 bases at J, leaving 8 bases unmatched. Germline V gene lookup returns CDR1 SGDLS and CDR2 YYNGEE. There are 15 residues in the CDR3. Sequencing was carried out using PBMCs. The chain carries TRBV9 and TRBJ2-3, with 7 bases fitting TRBD1. The TCR comes from a man aged 50-60 years in good health and CMV-seronegative. This CDR3 reads CASSGQGRGADTQYF. The CDR3 DNA reads TGTGCCAGCAGCGGACAGGGAAGAGGAGCAGATACGCAGTATTTT.